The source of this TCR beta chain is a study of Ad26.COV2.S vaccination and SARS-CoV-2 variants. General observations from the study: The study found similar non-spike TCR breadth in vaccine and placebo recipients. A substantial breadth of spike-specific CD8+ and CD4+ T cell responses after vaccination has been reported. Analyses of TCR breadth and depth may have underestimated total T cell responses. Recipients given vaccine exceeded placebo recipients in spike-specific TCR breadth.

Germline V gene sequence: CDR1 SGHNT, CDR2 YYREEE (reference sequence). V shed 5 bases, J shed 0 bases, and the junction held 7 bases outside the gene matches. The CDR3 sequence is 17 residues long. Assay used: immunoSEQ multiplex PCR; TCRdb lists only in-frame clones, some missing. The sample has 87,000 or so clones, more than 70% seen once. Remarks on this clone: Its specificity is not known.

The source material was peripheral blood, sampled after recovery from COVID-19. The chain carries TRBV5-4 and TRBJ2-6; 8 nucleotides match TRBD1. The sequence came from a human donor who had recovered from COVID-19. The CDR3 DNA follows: TGTGCCAGCAGTCGGGACAGGCTGAGCTCTGGGGCCAACGTCCTGACTTTC. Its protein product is CASSRDRLSSGANVLTF.